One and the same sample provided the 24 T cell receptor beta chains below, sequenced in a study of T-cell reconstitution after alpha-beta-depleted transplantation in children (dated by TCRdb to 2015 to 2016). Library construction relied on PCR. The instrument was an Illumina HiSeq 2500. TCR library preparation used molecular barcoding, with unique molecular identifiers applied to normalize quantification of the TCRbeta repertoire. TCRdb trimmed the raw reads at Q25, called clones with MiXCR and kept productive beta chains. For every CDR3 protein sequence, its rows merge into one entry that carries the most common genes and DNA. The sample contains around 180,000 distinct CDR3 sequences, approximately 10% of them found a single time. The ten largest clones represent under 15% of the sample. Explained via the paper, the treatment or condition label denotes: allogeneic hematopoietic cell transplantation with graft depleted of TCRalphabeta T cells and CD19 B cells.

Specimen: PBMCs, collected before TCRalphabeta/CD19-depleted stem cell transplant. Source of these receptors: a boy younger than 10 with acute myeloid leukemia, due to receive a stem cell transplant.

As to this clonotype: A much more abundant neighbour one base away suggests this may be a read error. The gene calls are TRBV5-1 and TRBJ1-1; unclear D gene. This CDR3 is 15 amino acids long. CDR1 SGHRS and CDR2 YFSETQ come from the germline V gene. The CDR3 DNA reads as TGCGCCAGCAGGTTGGCCGAGGGCCTGAACACTGAAGCTTTCTTT. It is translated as CASRLAEGLNTEAFF. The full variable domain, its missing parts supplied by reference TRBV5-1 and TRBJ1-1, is KAGVTQTPRYLIKTRGQQVTLSCSPISGHRSVSWYQQTPGQGLQFLFEYFSETQRNKGNFPGRFSGRQFSNSRSEMNVSTLELGDSALYLCASRLAEGLNTEAFFGQGTRLTVV.

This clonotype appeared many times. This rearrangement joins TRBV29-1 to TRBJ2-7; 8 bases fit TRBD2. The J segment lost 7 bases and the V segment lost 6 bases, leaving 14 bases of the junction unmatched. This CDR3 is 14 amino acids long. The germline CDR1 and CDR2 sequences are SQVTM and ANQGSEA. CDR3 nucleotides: TGCAGCGTGGAAACCGGGACTAGTACGGGGGAGCAGTACTTC. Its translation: CSVETGTSTGEQYF.

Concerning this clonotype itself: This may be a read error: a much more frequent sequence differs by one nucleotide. DNA for the CDR3: TGTGCCAGCAGTTTCAGCTTACAAGAGACCGAGTACTTC. Protein: CASSFSLQETEYF. This chain links TRBV12-3 or TRBV12-4 with TRBJ2-5; D ambiguous. The CDR3 is 13 amino acids.

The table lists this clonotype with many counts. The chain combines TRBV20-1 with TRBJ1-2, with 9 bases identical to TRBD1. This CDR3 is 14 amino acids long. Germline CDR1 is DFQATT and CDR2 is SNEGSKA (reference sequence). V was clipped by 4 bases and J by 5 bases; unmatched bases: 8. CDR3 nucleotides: TGCAGTGCTATCTATGTACAGGGGGCGTATGGCTACACCTTC. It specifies CSAIYVQGAYGYTF.

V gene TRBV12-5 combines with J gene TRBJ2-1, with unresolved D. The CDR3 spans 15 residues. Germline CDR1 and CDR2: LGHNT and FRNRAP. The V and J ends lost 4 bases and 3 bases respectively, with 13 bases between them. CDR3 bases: TGTGCTAGTGGTTCGGCTCCGGCACACTACAATGAGCAGTTCTTC. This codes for CASGSAPAHYNEQFF. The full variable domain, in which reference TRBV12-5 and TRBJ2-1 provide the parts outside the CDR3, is DARVTQTPRHKVTEMGQEVTMRCQPILGHNTVFWYRQTMMQGLELLAYFRNRAPLDDSGMPKDRFSAEMPDATLATLKIQPSEPRDSAVYFCASGSAPAHYNEQFFGPGTRLTVL.

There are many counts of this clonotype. The CDR3 DNA follows: TGTGCCAGCAGTTACTCATGGCGTAACTATGGCTACACCTTC. Its translation is CASSYSWRNYGYTF. J is TRBJ1-2 and V is TRBV6-5; no firm D call. The germline gives CDR1 MNHEY, CDR2 SVGAGI. This CDR3 is built from 14 residues. V was cut by 0 bases and J by 1 base, with 6 bases left in between.

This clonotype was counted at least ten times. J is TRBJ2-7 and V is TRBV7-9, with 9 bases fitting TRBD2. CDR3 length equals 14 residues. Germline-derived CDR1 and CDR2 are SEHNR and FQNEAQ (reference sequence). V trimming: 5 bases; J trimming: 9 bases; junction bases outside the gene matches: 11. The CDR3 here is CASSPKGTSPRQYF. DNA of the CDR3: TGTGCCAGCAGCCCTAAGGGGACTAGCCCTAGGCAGTACTTC.

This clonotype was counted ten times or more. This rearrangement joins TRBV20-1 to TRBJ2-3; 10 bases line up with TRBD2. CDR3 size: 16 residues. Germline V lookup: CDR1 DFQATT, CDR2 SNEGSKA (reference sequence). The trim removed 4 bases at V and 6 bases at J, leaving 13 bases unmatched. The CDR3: CSANSLAGEYWDTQYF. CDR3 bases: TGCAGTGCTAATTCCCTAGCGGGGGAGTATTGGGATACGCAGTATTTT.

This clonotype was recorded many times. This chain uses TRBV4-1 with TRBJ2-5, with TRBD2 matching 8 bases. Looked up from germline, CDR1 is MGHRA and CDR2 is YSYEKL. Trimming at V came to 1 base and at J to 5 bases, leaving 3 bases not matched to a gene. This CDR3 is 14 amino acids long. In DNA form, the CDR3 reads TGCGCCAGCAGCCAAGTTTCGGGGGGGGAGACCCAGTACTTC. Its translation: CASSQVSGGETQYF.

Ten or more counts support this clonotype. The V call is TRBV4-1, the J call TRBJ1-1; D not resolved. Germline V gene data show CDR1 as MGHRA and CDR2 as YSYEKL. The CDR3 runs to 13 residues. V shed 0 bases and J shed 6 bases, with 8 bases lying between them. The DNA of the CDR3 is TGCGCCAGCAGCCAAGACCGCGGATCTGAAGCTTTCTTT. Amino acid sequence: CASSQDRGSEAFF.

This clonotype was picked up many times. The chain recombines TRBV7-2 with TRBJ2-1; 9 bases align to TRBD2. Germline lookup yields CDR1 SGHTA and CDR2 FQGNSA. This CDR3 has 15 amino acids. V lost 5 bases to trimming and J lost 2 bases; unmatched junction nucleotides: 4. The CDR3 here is CASSRRLAAYNEQFF. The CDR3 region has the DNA TGTGCCAGCAGCCGAAGACTAGCGGCCTACAATGAGCAGTTCTTC.

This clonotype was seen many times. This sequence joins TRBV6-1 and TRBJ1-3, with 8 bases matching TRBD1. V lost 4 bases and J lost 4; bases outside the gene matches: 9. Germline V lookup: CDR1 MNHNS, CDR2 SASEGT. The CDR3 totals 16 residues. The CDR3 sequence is CASSGTRQGSGNTIYF. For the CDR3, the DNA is TGTGCCAGCAGTGGGACCCGACAGGGGTCAGGAAACACCATATATTTT.

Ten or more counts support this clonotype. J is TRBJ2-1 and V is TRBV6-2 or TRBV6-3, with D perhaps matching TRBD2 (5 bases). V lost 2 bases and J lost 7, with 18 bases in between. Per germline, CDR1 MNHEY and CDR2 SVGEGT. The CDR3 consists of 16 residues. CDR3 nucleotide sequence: TGTGCCAGCAGTTACCCCGACTCGGGGTTTAGGAATGAGCAGTTCTTC. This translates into CASSYPDSGFRNEQFF.

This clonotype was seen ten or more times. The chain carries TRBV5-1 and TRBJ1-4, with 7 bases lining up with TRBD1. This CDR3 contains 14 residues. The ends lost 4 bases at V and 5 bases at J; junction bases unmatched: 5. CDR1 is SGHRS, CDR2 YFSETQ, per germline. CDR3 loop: CASSHRGGNEKLFF. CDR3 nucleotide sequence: TGCGCCAGCAGCCACAGGGGCGGCAATGAAAAACTGTTTTTT. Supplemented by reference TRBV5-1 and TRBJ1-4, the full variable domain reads KAGVTQTPRYLIKTRGQQVTLSCSPISGHRSVSWYQQTPGQGLQFLFEYFSETQRNKGNFPGRFSGRQFSNSRSEMNVSTLELGDSALYLCASSHRGGNEKLFFGSGTQLSVL.

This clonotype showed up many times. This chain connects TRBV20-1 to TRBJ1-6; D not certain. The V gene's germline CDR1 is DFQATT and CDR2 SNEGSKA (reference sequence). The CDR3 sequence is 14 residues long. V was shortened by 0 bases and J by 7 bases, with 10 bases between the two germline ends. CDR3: CSAREEGGNSPLHF. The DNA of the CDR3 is TGCAGTGCTAGAGAGGAGGGTGGGAATTCACCCCTCCACTTT.

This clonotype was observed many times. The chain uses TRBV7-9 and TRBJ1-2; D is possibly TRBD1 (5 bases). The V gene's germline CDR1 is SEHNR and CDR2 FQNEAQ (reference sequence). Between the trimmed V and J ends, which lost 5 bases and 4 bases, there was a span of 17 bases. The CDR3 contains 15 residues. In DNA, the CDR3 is TGTGCCAGCAGCGCACAGACCGGGACTCCCTATGGCTACACCTTC. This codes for CASSAQTGTPYGYTF.

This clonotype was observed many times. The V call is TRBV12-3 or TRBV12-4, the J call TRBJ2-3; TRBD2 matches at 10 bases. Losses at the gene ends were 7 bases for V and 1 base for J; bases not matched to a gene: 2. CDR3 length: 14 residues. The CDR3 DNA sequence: TGTGCCAGCACCCTAGCGGGGGGCACAGATACGCAGTATTTT. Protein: CASTLAGGTDTQYF.

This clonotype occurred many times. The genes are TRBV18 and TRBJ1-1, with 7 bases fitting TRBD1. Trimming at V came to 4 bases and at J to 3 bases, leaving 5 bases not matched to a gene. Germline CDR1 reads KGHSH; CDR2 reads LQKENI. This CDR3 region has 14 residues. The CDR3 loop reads CASSRNRGDTEAFF. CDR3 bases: TGTGCCAGCTCACGAAACAGGGGAGACACTGAAGCTTTCTTT.

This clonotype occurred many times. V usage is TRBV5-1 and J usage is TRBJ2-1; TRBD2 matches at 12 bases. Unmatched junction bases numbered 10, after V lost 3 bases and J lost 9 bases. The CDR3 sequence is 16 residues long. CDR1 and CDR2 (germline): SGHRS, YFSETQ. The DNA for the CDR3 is TGCGCCAGCAGCTCCTCCCTCCTAGCGGGAGGGGCTGAGCAGTTCTTC. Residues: CASSSSLLAGGAEQFF.

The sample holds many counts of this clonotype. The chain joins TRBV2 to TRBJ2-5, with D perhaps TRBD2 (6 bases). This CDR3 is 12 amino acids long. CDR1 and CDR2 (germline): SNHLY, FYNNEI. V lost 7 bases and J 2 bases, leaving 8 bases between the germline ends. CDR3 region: CASKGLQETQYF. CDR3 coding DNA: TGTGCCAGCAAGGGACTGCAAGAGACCCAGTACTTC.

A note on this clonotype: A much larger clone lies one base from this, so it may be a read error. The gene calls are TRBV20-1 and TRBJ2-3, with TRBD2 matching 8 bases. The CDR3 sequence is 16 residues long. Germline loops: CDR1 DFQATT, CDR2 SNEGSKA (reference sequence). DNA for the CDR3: TGCAGTGCTAGAGGCCAGCGGGAGACGCGGGCAGATACGCTGTATTTT. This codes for CSARGQRETRADTLYF.

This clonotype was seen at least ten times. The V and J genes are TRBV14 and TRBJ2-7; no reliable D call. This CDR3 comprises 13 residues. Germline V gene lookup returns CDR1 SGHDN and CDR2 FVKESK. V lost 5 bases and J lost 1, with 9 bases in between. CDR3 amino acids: CASSWATSYEQYV. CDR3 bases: TGTGCCAGCAGCTGGGCGACTTCCTACGAGCAGTACGTC.

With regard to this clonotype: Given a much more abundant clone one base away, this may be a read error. CDR3 coding DNA: TGTGCCTGCAGCCAACAACTCACGCCTCCCTACGAGCAGTACTTC. Translated: CACSQQLTPPYEQYF. The chain links TRBV3-1 to TRBJ2-7; no clear D. Germline V CDR1 and CDR2: LGHDT, YNNKEL (reference sequence). CDR3 length equals 15 residues.

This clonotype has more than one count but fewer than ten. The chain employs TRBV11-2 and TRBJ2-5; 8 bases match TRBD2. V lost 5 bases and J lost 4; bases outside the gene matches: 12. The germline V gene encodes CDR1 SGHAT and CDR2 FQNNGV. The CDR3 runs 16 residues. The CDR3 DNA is TGTGCCAGCAGCCGGGGGGGAGGGAATTTTGGAGAGACCCAGTACTTC. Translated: CASSRGGGNFGETQYF. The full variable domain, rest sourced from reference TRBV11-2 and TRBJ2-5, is EAGVAQSPRYKIIEKRQSVAFWCNPISGHATLYWYQQILGQGPKLLIQFQNNGVVDDSQLPKDRFSAERLKGVDSTLKIQPAKLEDSAVYLCASSRGGGNFGETQYFGPGTRLLVL.